The clone carrying this T cell receptor beta chain was seen only a few times. The data stem from a study of blood T cells in healthy people across ages. Study-wide background: Capture via template switching afforded approximately one barcoded beta molecule per two T cells.

The CDR3 runs 16 residues. V was pared by 3 bases and J by 2 bases, with 17 bases between. Per the germline V gene, CDR1 is DFQATT and CDR2 is SNEGSKA (reference sequence). Combining a sample-barcoded 5' primer with a J-beta primer mix, a second PCR ran for roughly 7 to 12 cycles. MiXCR was run by TCRdb on the 5' RACE reads, yielding one entry per CDR3 protein. The sample yields hundreds of thousands of distinct CDR3 sequences, about 34% seen once. This clonotype originated in a man younger than 35 in good health. The chain employs TRBV20-1 and TRBJ1-5, with D uncertain. Sequenced: blood. Here the CDR3 reads CSASMRSSRGNQPQHF. DNA of the CDR3: TGCAGTGCTAGTATGCGCAGTTCGAGGGGCAATCAGCCCCAGCATTTT.